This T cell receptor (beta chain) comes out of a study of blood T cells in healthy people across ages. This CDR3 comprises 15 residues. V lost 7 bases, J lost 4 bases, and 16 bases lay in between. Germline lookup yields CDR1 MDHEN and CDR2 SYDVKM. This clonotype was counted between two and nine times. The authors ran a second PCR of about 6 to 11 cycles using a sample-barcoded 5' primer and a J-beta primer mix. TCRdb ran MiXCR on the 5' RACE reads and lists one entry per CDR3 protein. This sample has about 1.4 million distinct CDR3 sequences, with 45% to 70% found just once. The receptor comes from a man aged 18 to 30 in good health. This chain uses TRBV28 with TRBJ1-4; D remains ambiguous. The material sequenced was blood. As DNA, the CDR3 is TGTGCCAGCACCCCCCTGGGCCGACTTAATGAAAAACTGTTTTTT. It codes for CASTPLGRLNEKLFF.